The subject of this entry is one T cell receptor beta chain. CDR3 length equals 16 residues. The germline CDR1 and CDR2 sequences are SQVTM and ANQGSEA. Trimming shortened V by 7 bases and J by 2 bases, and 22 bases separated the two germline ends. A distinct unique molecular identifier was carried by each TCR cDNA molecule. TCRdb processed the 5' RACE reads anew with MiXCR; each CDR3 protein has one entry. This table holds 80,000 to 95,000 distinct CDR3 sequences, under 9% found once. This sample was included in a study of spatial heterogeneity in lung cancer. On the study more broadly: A consistent excess of beta-chain over alpha-chain sequences was detected.

Described time point: sample taken at primary tumor resection. Unsorted whole RNA samples from tumor, nontumor lung or frozen PBMC were sequenced. The donors, roughly 70 patients with untreated early-stage non-small cell lung cancer, provided the samples. The TCR comes from a male donor with early-stage non-small cell lung cancer. Sequencing used PBMCs, obtained at surgery. The chain employs TRBV29-1 and TRBJ2-3; tentatively, D is TRBD2 (6 bases). CDR3 region: CSAAGLAATNTDTQYF. The CDR3 DNA follows: TGCAGCGCTGCGGGGTTAGCGGCTACCAACACAGATACGCAGTATTTT.